One and the same sample provided the 27 T cell receptor beta chains below, sequenced in a study of OX40 agonist ivuxolimab in advanced cancers. The data were produced by immunoSEQ multiplex PCR, yet TCRdb's version contains in-frame clones alone and is incomplete. The repertoire consists of tens of thousands of clones, with 75% to 90% occurring once and the leading ten covering less than 3%. The sample consisted of CD4+ or CD8+ T cells sorted from blood, taken in a trial of the OX40 agonist ivuxolimab. The origin of the receptors is an adult with an advanced solid tumor such as melanoma, head and neck, liver or kidney cancer.

V usage is TRBV7-2 and J usage is TRBJ2-7; D call uncertain. From germline, CDR1 is SGHTA and CDR2 FQGNSA. Trimming pared 6 bases from V and 3 bases from J, leaving 6 bases between. The CDR3 covers 11 residues. The chain's CDR3 is CASRSLYEQYF. The CDR3 DNA follows: TGTGCCAGCAGATCCCTCTACGAGCAGTACTTC. Complete variable domain (other parts from reference TRBV7-2 and TRBJ2-7): GAGVSQSPSNKVTEKGKDVELRCDPISGHTALYWYRQSLGQGLEFLIYFQGNSAPDKSGLPSDRFSAERTGGSVSTLTIQRTQQEDSAVYLCASRSLYEQYFGPGTRLTVT.

This chain connects TRBV5-5 to TRBJ2-5; TRBD2 matches at 8 bases. Germline loops: CDR1 SGHKS, CDR2 YYEKEE (reference sequence). The CDR3 consists of 16 residues. V was pared by 0 bases and J by 4 bases, with 8 bases of the junction left unmatched. CDR3 bases: TGTGCCAGCAGCTTGGAGCGGGGGCTACCCTTAGAGACCCAGTACTTC. Protein sequence: CASSLERGLPLETQYF.

For the CDR3, the DNA is TGTGCCAGCAGCTTAGGGGGACAGGGTACCGGGGAGCTGTTTTTT. Amino acids: CASSLGGQGTGELFF. The chain has TRBV7-2 and TRBJ2-2, with 9 bases aligning to TRBD1. Germline CDR1 is SGHTA and CDR2 is FQGNSA. The CDR3 sequence is 15 residues long. V dropped 1 base and J dropped 5; count of bases not matched to a gene: 2.

The V call is TRBV29-1, the J call TRBJ2-7, with 9 bases matching TRBD2. Germline CDR1 reads SQVTM; CDR2 reads ANQGSEA. The CDR3 has 12 amino acids. V lost 4 bases, J lost 4 bases, and 2 bases stayed unmatched. In DNA form, the CDR3 reads TGCAGCGTTGCGACTAGCGGTTACGAGCAGTACGTC. Its protein is CSVATSGYEQYV.

The chain is built from TRBV7-6 and TRBJ2-3; TRBD1 might be the D (5 bases). Trimming stripped 1 base from V and 3 bases from J, with 11 bases between. The V gene's germline CDR1 is SGHVS and CDR2 FNYEAQ. The length of the CDR3 is 15 residues. This chain's CDR3 is CASSLGQGGTDTQYF. As DNA, the CDR3 is TGTGCCAGCAGCTTAGGGCAGGGTGGGACAGATACGCAGTATTTT.

Written as DNA, the CDR3 is TGTGCCAGCAGTCCACGACAGGGGTTTAGCAATCAGCCCCAGCATTTT. It translates to CASSPRQGFSNQPQHF. The chain employs TRBV27 and TRBJ1-5, with 8 bases lining up with TRBD1. Germline CDR1 is MNHEY and CDR2 is SMNVEV (reference sequence). V dropped 5 bases and J dropped 0; count of bases not matched to a gene: 6. The CDR3 loop spans 16 amino acids.

The chain recombines TRBV4-2 with TRBJ2-2; 7 nucleotides agree with TRBD1. There are 18 residues in the CDR3. Germline V gene data show CDR1 as LGHNA and CDR2 as YNFKEQ. Trimming removed 4 bases from V and 1 base from J; junction bases left unmatched: 12. The CDR3 region is CASSPKWGQGENTGELFF. In DNA form, the CDR3 reads TGTGCCAGCAGCCCTAAGTGGGGGCAGGGGGAGAACACCGGGGAGCTGTTTTTT.

V is TRBV19 and J is TRBJ1-6, with D perhaps TRBD1 (5 bases). V was clipped by 8 bases and J by 10 bases, with 18 bases between them. Looked up from germline, CDR1 is LNHDA and CDR2 is SQIVND (reference sequence). This CDR3 spans 14 amino acids. CDR3 nucleotide sequence: TGTGCCAGTCTTGGGGCAGCAGAAGGCTCACCCCTCCACTTT. This gives the protein CASLGAAEGSPLHF.

The J gene is TRBJ2-3, the V gene TRBV12-5, with 10 nucleotides matching TRBD1. The germline CDR1 and CDR2 sequences are LGHNT and FRNRAP. The CDR3 spans 14 residues. V lost 2 bases, J lost 9 bases, and 5 bases stayed unmatched. As DNA, the CDR3 is TGTGCTAGTGGTTTGTGGACAGGGGGATTAACGCAGTATTTT. Translated, it gives CASGLWTGGLTQYF.

This chain links TRBV5-1 with TRBJ2-1; a possible D gene is TRBD1 (5 bases). Germline V gene data show CDR1 as SGHRS and CDR2 as YFSETQ. V was shortened by 0 bases and J by 0 bases, with 10 bases between the two germline ends. The CDR3 spans 16 residues. CDR3: CASSLATGSSYNEQFF. CDR3 nucleotide sequence: TGCGCCAGCAGCTTGGCCACAGGCAGCTCCTACAATGAGCAGTTCTTC.

The V gene is TRBV15, the J gene TRBJ2-3; 7 nucleotides match TRBD2. Looked up from germline, CDR1 is LNHNV and CDR2 is YYDKDF (reference sequence). This CDR3 is built from 13 residues. Unmatched junction bases numbered 4, after V lost 8 bases and J lost 2 bases. CDR3 amino acids: CATRAGPTDTQYF. CDR3 coding DNA: TGTGCCACCCGAGCGGGACCCACAGATACGCAGTATTTT.

This clone was picked up one time. The rearrangement joins TRBV7-2 to TRBJ2-1, with 8 bases aligning to TRBD1. Germline assignment: CDR1 SGHTA and CDR2 FQGNSA. The CDR3 loop spans 15 amino acids. The trim removed 5 bases at V and 3 bases at J, leaving 6 bases unmatched. The CDR3 protein is CASSPVGQGYNEQFF. CDR3 nucleotides: TGTGCCAGCAGCCCCGTAGGACAGGGCTACAATGAGCAGTTCTTC. The complete variable domain, with remaining parts taken from reference TRBV7-2 and TRBJ2-1, reads GAGVSQSPSNKVTEKGKDVELRCDPISGHTALYWYRQSLGQGLEFLIYFQGNSAPDKSGLPSDRFSAERTGGSVSTLTIQRTQQEDSAVYLCASSPVGQGYNEQFFGPGTRLTVL.

This chain links TRBV6-5 with TRBJ1-6; 7 bases fit TRBD1. CDR1 and CDR2 (germline): MNHEY, SVGAGI. J was trimmed by 8 bases and V by 2 bases; bases with no gene match: 6. This CDR3 contains 15 residues. The CDR3 DNA is TGTGCCAGCAGTTACGGCCAGGGGGGGGATTCACCCCTCCACTTT. The encoded protein is CASSYGQGGDSPLHF.

CDR3 bases: TGTGCCAGCGGGGCAGATTACACCGGGGAGCTGTTTTTT. It yields the protein CASGADYTGELFF. The V gene is TRBV6-6, the J gene TRBJ2-2, with D perhaps TRBD1 (5 bases). Germline V gene lookup returns CDR1 MNHNY and CDR2 SVGAGI (reference sequence). The CDR3 has 13 residues. Deletions cut 8 bases from V and 3 bases from J, with 10 bases between.

A few counts support this clone. The chain links TRBV28 to TRBJ1-1, with 8 bases that match TRBD1. The CDR3 is 13 residues long. Germline V gene sequence: CDR1 MDHEN, CDR2 SYDVKM. V shed 7 bases and J 5 bases; nucleotides not matched to a gene: 6. The CDR3 DNA follows: TGTGCCAGCATAGCAGGGGACAGGACTGAAGCTTTCTTT. Its translation is CASIAGDRTEAFF.

This clone has more than one count but fewer than ten. This chain joins TRBV25-1 and TRBJ1-1, with unresolved D. Germline V CDR1 and CDR2: MGHDK, SYGVNS. The CDR3 consists of 11 residues. Trimming took off 3 bases at V and 1 base at J, with 0 bases between the two ends. CDR3 sequence: CASSENTEAFF. As DNA, the CDR3 is TGTGCCAGCAGTGAGAACACTGAAGCTTTCTTT.

This chain uses TRBV6-5 with TRBJ1-5; D unresolved. CDR1 is MNHEY, CDR2 SVGAGI, per germline. The CDR3 runs to 14 residues. Trimming cost V 2 bases and J 7 bases, with 12 bases left between them. The DNA for the CDR3 is TGTGCCAGCAGTTACGGGCGTGGGTTCCAGCCCCAGCATTTT. Amino acid sequence: CASSYGRGFQPQHF.

The rearrangement uses TRBV6-5 and TRBJ2-2, with D uncertain. Trimming removed 9 bases at V and 5 bases at J, with 10 bases between. CDR3 length: 12 amino acids. From germline, CDR1 is MNHEY and CDR2 SVGAGI. DNA for the CDR3: TGTGCCAGTCGAGCCAGAACCGGGGAGCTGTTTTTT. It yields the protein CASRARTGELFF.

Only one count was recorded for this clone. V gene TRBV11-3 combines with J gene TRBJ1-1, with 9 nucleotides matching TRBD1. Germline lookup yields CDR1 SGHNT and CDR2 YENEEA. The CDR3 contains 14 residues. V dropped 5 bases and J dropped 4; count of bases not matched to a gene: 5. The CDR3 region is CASSAGQGGTEAFF. The CDR3 DNA reads as TGTGCCAGCAGCGCGGGACAGGGCGGCACTGAAGCTTTCTTT.

The CDR3 is CASSISGTGELFF. CDR3 DNA sequence: TGTGCCAGTAGTATTTCGGGGACCGGGGAGCTGTTTTTT. The V gene is TRBV19, the J gene TRBJ2-2; the D gene is possibly TRBD2 (5 bases). This CDR3 has 13 amino acids. Germline-derived CDR1 and CDR2 are LNHDA and SQIVND (reference sequence). Trimming took 3 bases from V and 5 from J, leaving 7 bases between them.

The V and J genes are TRBV19 and TRBJ1-3; D is unclear. CDR1 is LNHDA and CDR2 is SQIVND in the germline V gene (reference sequence). The CDR3 spans 14 residues. The V and J ends lost 7 bases and 2 bases respectively, with 12 bases between them. DNA for the CDR3: TGTGCCAGTAAGCAGGACGGGGCTGGAAACACCATATATTTT. Amino acids: CASKQDGAGNTIYF.

The chain is built from TRBV7-3 and TRBJ1-4, with a possible D match to TRBD1 (6 bases). CDR1 is SGHTA and CDR2 is FQGTGA in the germline V gene. Trimming stripped 0 bases from V and 11 bases from J, with 16 bases between. The CDR3 has 15 residues. This CDR3 reads CASSLTWQGRSKLFF. The DNA of the CDR3 is TGTGCCAGCAGCTTAACGTGGCAGGGGAGGAGTAAACTGTTTTTT.

The V and J genes are TRBV5-1 and TRBJ1-1, with D uncertain. The CDR3 sequence is 13 residues long. The V end lost 0 bases, the J end lost 4 bases, and 7 bases lay between the germline ends. The germline CDR1 and CDR2 sequences are SGHRS and YFSETQ. The CDR3 reads CASSLASGTEAFF. The CDR3 nucleotides read TGCGCCAGCAGCTTGGCCAGTGGCACTGAAGCTTTCTTT.

This clone was recorded once. This chain links TRBV19 with TRBJ1-2, with D tentatively TRBD1 (6 bases). From germline, CDR1 is LNHDA and CDR2 SQIVND (reference sequence). Trimming pared 5 bases from V and 9 bases from J, leaving 13 bases between. The CDR3 runs 12 residues. As DNA, the CDR3 is TGTGCCAGTAGTGATACAGGGAGAAGCTACACCTTC. Residues: CASSDTGRSYTF.

This chain uses TRBV6-1 with TRBJ1-1; the D gene is possibly TRBD1 (5 bases). V shed 6 bases and J shed 1 base, with 9 bases lying between them. The CDR3 length is 13 residues. Germline-derived CDR1 and CDR2 are MNHNS and SASEGT. The CDR3 spells CASRTVRNTEAFF. CDR3 nucleotide sequence: TGTGCCAGCAGGACAGTCAGGAACACTGAAGCTTTCTTT.

The V call is TRBV30, the J call TRBJ1-1; the D gene is possibly TRBD1 (6 bases). The CDR3 has 11 amino acids. Germline assignment: CDR1 GTSNPN and CDR2 SVGIG (reference sequence). V was cut by 8 bases and J by 10 bases, with 17 bases left in between. CDR3 coding DNA: TGTGCCACCAACGGGGGGGGGCCAGCTTTCTTT. Translated, it gives CATNGGGPAFF.

V usage is TRBV9 and J usage is TRBJ2-3; the D gene is possibly TRBD2 (6 bases). Germline V gene lookup returns CDR1 SGDLS and CDR2 YYNGEE. V was trimmed by 0 bases and J by 4 bases, leaving 9 bases between them. The CDR3 runs to 14 residues. For the CDR3, the DNA is TGTGCCAGCAGCGTAGTATCGGGGGCAGATACGCAGTATTTT. As protein: CASSVVSGADTQYF.